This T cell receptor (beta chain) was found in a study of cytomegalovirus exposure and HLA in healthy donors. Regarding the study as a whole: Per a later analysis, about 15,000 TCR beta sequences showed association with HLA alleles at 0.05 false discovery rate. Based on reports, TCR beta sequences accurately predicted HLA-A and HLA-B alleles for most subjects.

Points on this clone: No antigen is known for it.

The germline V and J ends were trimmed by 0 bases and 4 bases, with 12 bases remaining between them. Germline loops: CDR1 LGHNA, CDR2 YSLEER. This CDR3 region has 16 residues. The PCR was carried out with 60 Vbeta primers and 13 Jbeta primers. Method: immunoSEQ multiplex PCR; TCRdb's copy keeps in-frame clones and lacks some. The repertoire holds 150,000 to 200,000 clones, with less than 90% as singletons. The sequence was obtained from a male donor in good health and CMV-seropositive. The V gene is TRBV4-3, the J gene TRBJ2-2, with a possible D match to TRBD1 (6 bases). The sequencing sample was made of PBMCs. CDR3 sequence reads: CASSQEPGVGTGELFF. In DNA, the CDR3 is TGCGCCAGCAGCCAAGAGCCAGGGGTGGGCACCGGGGAGCTGTTTTTT.